A single sample is the source of the 27 T cell receptor beta chains below, sequenced in a study of cytomegalovirus exposure and HLA in healthy donors. Clones were read by immunoSEQ multiplex PCR, and TCRdb kept only the in-frame ones, dropping some. The data contain roughly 310,000 clones, 70% to 90% of them singletons. Sample: PBMCs. The receptors were sampled from a man between 25 and 39 years old in good health and CMV-seronegative.

This clone is a singleton in its sample. The J gene is TRBJ2-3, the V gene TRBV19, with 14 bases identical to TRBD2. The V segment lost 4 bases and the J segment 4 bases; nucleotides outside the gene matches: 1. This CDR3 contains 15 residues. Germline CDR1 reads LNHDA; CDR2 reads SQIVND (reference sequence). The CDR3 DNA reads as TGTGCCAGTAGTAGGGGACTAGCGGGGGCAGATACGCAGTATTTT. Protein sequence: CASSRGLAGADTQYF.

The count of this clone is one. V usage is TRBV6-5 and J usage is TRBJ1-1; D ambiguous. Per germline, CDR1 MNHEY and CDR2 SVGAGI. This CDR3 is built from 14 residues. V was shortened by 6 bases and J by 4 bases, with 15 bases between the two germline ends. The CDR3 protein is CASSLLLGSTEAFF. For the CDR3, the DNA is TGTGCCAGCAGCTTGCTTTTAGGGAGCACTGAAGCTTTCTTT.

The genes are TRBV6-5 and TRBJ2-7; the match to TRBD2 covers 7 bases. The trim removed 4 bases at V and 4 bases at J, leaving 10 bases unmatched. This CDR3 has 15 amino acids. In germline, CDR1 is MNHEY, CDR2 SVGAGI. The CDR3, as DNA: TGTGCCAGCAGTTTATCTAGCGGATATTTTTACGAGCAGTACTTC. Protein: CASSLSSGYFYEQYF.

Only a few counts were recorded for this clone. This chain joins TRBV2 and TRBJ1-5, with D possibly matching TRBD1 (6 bases). The V and J ends lost 6 bases and 4 bases respectively, with 13 bases between them. This CDR3 region has 14 residues. CDR1 SNHLY and CDR2 FYNNEI come from the germline V gene. CDR3 in DNA: TGTGCCAGCAGCAGGGGATCGAGGAATCAGCCCCAGCATTTT. It translates to CASSRGSRNQPQHF.

The chain links TRBV10-2 to TRBJ2-7, with D perhaps TRBD2 (6 bases). V lost 6 bases to trimming and J lost 4 bases, with 16 bases between them. The germline V gene has CDR1 WSHSY and CDR2 SAAADI. The CDR3 spans 14 residues. The CDR3: CASRLNPGTYEQYF. For the CDR3, the DNA is TGCGCCAGCAGGTTGAATCCCGGGACTTACGAGCAGTACTTC.

The CDR3 reads CASSLVGFNYGYTF. The DNA of the CDR3 is TGTGCCAGCAGCTTAGTGGGCTTTAACTATGGCTACACCTTC. This chain links TRBV7-2 with TRBJ1-2; D gene unclear. The CDR3 extends over 14 amino acids. Per germline, CDR1 SGHTA and CDR2 FQGNSA. V lost 1 base and J lost 1, with 7 bases in between.

The V and J genes are TRBV10-2 and TRBJ2-7, with TRBD1 matching over 9 bases. Per germline, CDR1 WSHSY and CDR2 SAAADI. The CDR3 runs 12 residues. Trimming removed 8 bases from V and 3 bases from J; junction bases left unmatched: 2. The CDR3 DNA reads as TGCGCCAGCCTGGACAGGGGCTACGAGCAGTACTTC. Translating gives CASLDRGYEQYF.

The chain joins TRBV23-1 to TRBJ1-6, with D perhaps matching TRBD1 (6 bases). TRBV23-1 has ORF status, its function being uncertain. The V end lost 0 bases, the J end lost 5 bases, and 20 bases lay between the germline ends. The CDR3 sequence is 19 residues long. The CDR3 spells CASSQSAGARFGDNSPLHF. The CDR3 DNA sequence: TGCGCCAGCAGTCAATCGGCGGGGGCGCGATTTGGTGATAATTCACCCCTCCACTTT.

This chain links TRBV7-2 with TRBJ1-6; D is perhaps TRBD1 (5 bases). Per germline, CDR1 SGHTA and CDR2 FQGNSA. The CDR3 totals 15 residues. V was shortened by 1 base and J by 10 bases, with 14 bases between the two germline ends. The DNA of the CDR3 is TGTGCCAGCAGCTTAGTAACAGGTTCCTTCTCACCCCTCCACTTT. Its translation: CASSLVTGSFSPLHF.

The gene calls are TRBV4-1 and TRBJ2-3; D ambiguous. Germline CDR1 reads MGHRA; CDR2 reads YSYEKL. Trimming shortened V by 4 bases and J by 4 bases, and 9 bases separated the two germline ends. CDR3 length equals 13 residues. In DNA form, the CDR3 reads TGCGCCAGCAGCCGATATGGAGCAGATACGCAGTATTTT. It translates to CASSRYGADTQYF.

V gene TRBV7-9 combines with J gene TRBJ2-2; D might be TRBD2 (5 bases). The CDR3 contains 15 residues. Germline CDR1 reads SEHNR; CDR2 reads FQNEAQ (reference sequence). V lost 6 bases and J 0 bases, leaving 11 bases between the germline ends. CDR3 bases: TGTGCCAGCAGGGCGGGCCTCTCGAACACCGGGGAGCTGTTTTTT. The encoded protein is CASRAGLSNTGELFF.

The chain couples TRBV7-6 to TRBJ1-2, with D possibly matching TRBD1 (6 bases). The germline V gene has CDR1 SGHVS and CDR2 FNYEAQ. Trimming pared 5 bases from V and 6 bases from J, leaving 19 bases between. CDR3 length equals 15 residues. CDR3 DNA: TGTGCCAGCAGCCCCCAAACAGGGAAGGGGGATGGCTACACCTTC. It is translated as CASSPQTGKGDGYTF.

CDR3 sequence reads: CATSRDGRTYEQYF. The CDR3, as DNA: TGTGCCACCAGCAGAGACGGTAGAACCTACGAGCAGTACTTC. The chain couples TRBV15 to TRBJ2-7; D gene ambiguous. Germline V lookup: CDR1 LNHNV, CDR2 YYDKDF (reference sequence). Between the trimmed V and J ends, which lost 0 bases and 2 bases, there was a span of 8 bases. The CDR3 covers 14 residues.

The chain employs TRBV14 and TRBJ2-5; TRBD1 is a possible D gene (6 bases). Trimming removed 4 bases from V and 1 base from J, with 13 bases in between. This CDR3 spans 15 amino acids. Germline V CDR1 and CDR2: SGHDN, FVKESK. The CDR3 protein is CASSPRDKLQETQYF. The CDR3 DNA follows: TGTGCCAGCAGCCCCCGGGACAAACTCCAAGAGACCCAGTACTTC.

The chain joins TRBV19 to TRBJ1-6; a possible D gene is TRBD1 (5 bases). The V end lost 5 bases, the J end lost 9 bases, and 23 bases lay between the germline ends. CDR3 length: 17 residues. Germline loops: CDR1 LNHDA, CDR2 SQIVND (reference sequence). The CDR3 sequence is CASSPRLTGTASSPLHF. For the CDR3, the DNA is TGTGCCAGTAGTCCTCGCTTGACCGGGACTGCTTCTTCACCCCTCCACTTT.

CDR3 sequence (DNA): TGTGCCAGCAGTTTTTCCGGGACAGGGGAGGCCGAGCAGTACTTC. It encodes CASSFSGTGEAEQYF. This chain uses TRBV27 with TRBJ2-7; 10 bases map to TRBD1. Trimming removed 3 bases from V and 6 bases from J; junction bases left unmatched: 8. The germline CDR1 and CDR2 sequences are MNHEY and SMNVEV (reference sequence). CDR3 length: 15 amino acids.

This rearrangement joins TRBV4-3 to TRBJ2-5; D is undetermined. Germline V gene lookup returns CDR1 LGHNA and CDR2 YSLEER. The V and J ends lost 0 bases and 7 bases respectively, with 15 bases between them. The CDR3 loop spans 15 amino acids. The CDR3 DNA is TGCGCCAGCAGCCAAGAAAGAGGATCCCTAGGGACCCAGTACTTC. This translates into CASSQERGSLGTQYF.

The chain joins TRBV5-1 to TRBJ2-5, with a tentative D call TRBD1 (5 bases). Between the trimmed V and J ends, which lost 7 bases and 3 bases, there was a span of 13 bases. The CDR3 loop spans 13 amino acids. Germline CDR1 and CDR2: SGHRS and YFSETQ. CDR3 nucleotide sequence: TGCGCCAGCGGGCAGGGAAGGGAAGAGACCCAGTACTTC. Translating it yields CASGQGREETQYF.

This chain uses TRBV4-1 with TRBJ2-7; 10 positions agree with TRBD2. Germline loops: CDR1 MGHRA, CDR2 YSYEKL. The CDR3 spans 17 residues. Trimming cost V 4 bases and J 5 bases; bases outside gene matches: 14. The DNA for the CDR3 is TGCGCCAGCAGCCGAAGAGGGGGTAGCGGGGGGCAGGACGAGCAGTACTTC. This codes for CASSRRGGSGGQDEQYF.

The rearrangement uses TRBV7-2 and TRBJ2-5; 8 nucleotides line up with TRBD2. The ends lost 4 bases at V and 4 bases at J; junction bases unmatched: 11. The CDR3 is made up of 16 amino acids. Germline-derived CDR1 and CDR2 are SGHTA and FQGNSA. The CDR3 sequence: CASSSSLRGVVETQYF. CDR3 DNA sequence: TGTGCCAGCAGCTCATCTCTGCGGGGGGTAGTAGAGACCCAGTACTTC.

This clone showed up just once. This chain links TRBV29-1 with TRBJ2-1; TRBD2 matches 7 bases. CDR3 length equals 14 residues. CDR1 and CDR2 (germline): SQVTM, ANQGSEA. V lost 3 bases and J lost 7; bases outside the gene matches: 9. CDR3 sequence: CSVEYVGGRNEQFF. CDR3 sequence (DNA): TGCAGCGTTGAGTACGTCGGGGGGAGAAATGAGCAGTTCTTC.

The V call is TRBV7-2, the J call TRBJ1-2; 9 bases map to TRBD1. This CDR3 comprises 14 residues. In germline, CDR1 is SGHTA, CDR2 FQGNSA. The V gene end was trimmed by 6 bases and the J gene end by 5 bases; junction bases not matched to a gene: 7. CDR3 region: CASSTGGQGYGYTF. The CDR3 nucleotides read TGTGCCAGCAGTACAGGGGGCCAGGGGTATGGCTACACCTTC.

The rearrangement links TRBV6-6 to TRBJ2-3; tentative D call: TRBD1 (5 bases). Trimming stripped 6 bases from V and 6 bases from J, with 10 bases between. This CDR3 spans 12 amino acids. Per germline, CDR1 MNHNY and CDR2 SVGAGI (reference sequence). The CDR3 reads CASSLNRDTQYF. CDR3 coding DNA: TGTGCCAGCAGCCTCAACAGGGATACGCAGTATTTT.

The chain recombines TRBV5-4 with TRBJ1-1; D unresolved. The CDR3 is made up of 12 amino acids. V lost 0 bases, J lost 4 bases, and 4 bases lay in between. Germline CDR1 is SGHNT and CDR2 is YYREEE (reference sequence). The CDR3 DNA reads TGTGCCAGCAGCTTGGACAGCACTGAAGCTTTCTTT. Translation: CASSLDSTEAFF.

This chain connects TRBV7-8 to TRBJ2-5, with D maybe TRBD1 (5 bases). Between the trimmed V and J ends, which lost 10 bases and 5 bases, there was a span of 23 bases. The CDR3 sequence is 15 residues long. From germline, CDR1 is SGHVS and CDR2 FQNEAQ. CDR3 DNA sequence: TGTGCCAACCAACCCTACGGACATCCACCGGAGACCCAGTACTTC. It is translated as CANQPYGHPPETQYF.

The J gene is TRBJ2-3, the V gene TRBV7-9, with TRBD1 identical over 10 bases. The CDR3 loop spans 14 amino acids. The V and J ends lost 5 bases and 4 bases, in that order; junction bases with no gene match: 3. Germline CDR1 SEHNR, CDR2 FQNEAQ (reference sequence). CDR3: CASSLGTGADTQYF. The CDR3 DNA follows: TGTGCCAGCAGCCTAGGGACAGGGGCAGATACGCAGTATTTT.

The genes are TRBV16 and TRBJ1-2; 11 bases align to TRBD1. This CDR3 region has 15 residues. The trim removed 3 bases at V and 3 bases at J, leaving 3 bases unmatched. Per the germline V gene, CDR1 is KGHSY and CDR2 is FQNENV. CDR3: CASSQPGQGDYGYTF. In DNA form, the CDR3 reads TGTGCCAGCAGCCAGCCGGGACAGGGGGACTATGGCTACACCTTC.